This T cell receptor beta chain appears in the sequencing data of a study of blood T cells in healthy people across ages. Findings and caveats of the study: A roughly linear age-dependent decrease characterized TCR beta diversity per million T cells.

Germline CDR1 DFQATT, CDR2 SNEGSKA (reference sequence). Trimming cost V 3 bases and J 0 bases, with 11 bases left between them. The CDR3 has 15 residues. Together with a sample-barcoded 5' primer, a J-beta primer mix was included in a second PCR lasting roughly 6 to 12 cycles. TCRdb reprocessed the 5' RACE reads via MiXCR and lists one record per CDR3 protein. This table holds about 800,000 distinct CDR3 sequences, roughly 25% found once. This clonotype occurred a few times. As yet, its antigen is unknown. The same sample was also studied in work on T cells of mothers and their children. As that study records: Three mothers and their six children, all healthy Caucasians, donated.

Sequencing used blood. The TCR sequence derives from a boy between 10 and 17 years old in good health. The chain couples TRBV20-1 to TRBJ1-4, with D possibly matching TRBD1 (5 bases). In DNA form, the CDR3 reads TGCAGTGCTAGGCAGGGCCCTGCAACTAATGAAAAACTGTTTTTT. Amino acid sequence: CSARQGPATNEKLFF.